A selection of T cell receptor beta chains follows, all from one sample in a study of cytomegalovirus exposure and HLA in healthy donors. Some clones are missing from TCRdb's copy, which holds only in-frame ones; the method was immunoSEQ multiplex PCR. The sample has around 160,000 clones; around 68% are singletons. Sequenced sample: PBMCs. The receptors were sampled from a man in his fifties or sixties in good health and CMV-seronegative. The CDR3 runs from the conserved cysteine through the conserved F or W. The order of the fields is V gene, J gene, D gene, clone size, CDR3 DNA, CDR3 protein. A D gene is named only where the DNA matches it firmly. Part of the rows lack a size; the others show once, few, many or a class for expanded clones.

v_gene: TRBV28; j_gene: TRBJ1-5; d_gene: TRBD1; abundance: -; CDR3nt: TGTGCCAGCAGACTCCGGACAGGCACTAGCAATCAGCCCCAGCATTTT; CDR3aa: CASRLRTGTSNQPQHF
v_gene: TRBV18; j_gene: TRBJ2-7; d_gene: TRBD1; abundance: -; CDR3nt: TGTGCCAGCTCACCAGTCTCGGGACAGGGGGGATACGAGCAGTACTTC; CDR3aa: CASSPVSGQGGYEQYF
v_gene: TRBV4-1; j_gene: TRBJ1-6; d_gene: TRBD1; abundance: -; CDR3nt: TGCGCCAGCAGCCAACAGGACAGGGGTAATAATTCACCCCTCCACTTT; CDR3aa: CASSQQDRGNNSPLHF
v_gene: TRBV6-5; j_gene: TRBJ2-7; d_gene: -; abundance: -; CDR3nt: TGTGCCAGCAATAATCGGTACGAGCAGTACTTC; CDR3aa: CASNNRYEQYF
v_gene: TRBV12-5; j_gene: TRBJ2-1; d_gene: -; abundance: -; CDR3nt: TGTGCTAGTGGCTCGACAGGCGCCTCCTACAATGAGCAGTTCTTC; CDR3aa: CASGSTGASYNEQFF
v_gene: TRBV7-3; j_gene: TRBJ2-3; d_gene: -; abundance: few; CDR3nt: TGTGCCAGCAGCTCACTCGGGACTAGCACAGATACGCAGTATTTT; CDR3aa: CASSSLGTSTDTQYF
v_gene: TRBV7-9; j_gene: TRBJ1-2; d_gene: -; abundance: -; CDR3nt: TGTGCCAGCAGCTACCCTAAGATGTATGGCTACACCTTC; CDR3aa: CASSYPKMYGYTF
v_gene: TRBV5-1; j_gene: TRBJ2-6; d_gene: TRBD1; abundance: few; CDR3nt: TGCGCCAGCAGCTTGGCGGACAGGGGGATTGGGGCCAACGTCCTGACTTTC; CDR3aa: CASSLADRGIGANVLTF
v_gene: TRBV18; j_gene: TRBJ2-1; d_gene: -; abundance: -; CDR3nt: TGTGCCAGCTCACCTGGCCGGGACTGGAACTTCAATGAGCAGTTCTTC; CDR3aa: CASSPGRDWNFNEQFF
v_gene: TRBV4-1; j_gene: TRBJ2-1; d_gene: TRBD2; abundance: few; CDR3nt: TGCGCCAGCAGCTCGCGGGGGGAAAACAACAATGAGCAGTTCTTC; CDR3aa: CASSSRGENNNEQFF
v_gene: TRBV6-5; j_gene: TRBJ1-1; d_gene: -; abundance: -; CDR3nt: TGTGCCAGCAGTTACTATCGAACAGGGAGTCGAGCTTTCTTT; CDR3aa: CASSYYRTGSRAFF
v_gene: TRBV19; j_gene: TRBJ1-5; d_gene: -; abundance: -; CDR3nt: TGTGCCAGTAAGGGGTTCTCCCCCAGCCAGCCCCAGCATTTT; CDR3aa: CASKGFSPSQPQHF
v_gene: TRBV6-4; j_gene: TRBJ2-2; d_gene: TRBD2; abundance: -; CDR3nt: TGTGCCAGCAGTGAAAGCCCGCTAGCGGGGGGTACGAACACCGGGGAGCTGTTTTTT; CDR3aa: CASSESPLAGGTNTGELFF
v_gene: TRBV10-1; j_gene: TRBJ1-2; d_gene: -; abundance: -; CDR3nt: TGCGCCAGCAGTCCCCAGGAAAACTATGGCTACACCTTC; CDR3aa: CASSPQENYGYTF
v_gene: TRBV7-8; j_gene: TRBJ2-7; d_gene: -; abundance: -; CDR3nt: TGTGCCAGCAGCACCCTAAGTGGGGGGTTCGAGCAGTACTTC; CDR3aa: CASSTLSGGFEQYF
v_gene: TRBV5-8; j_gene: TRBJ1-5; d_gene: TRBD1; abundance: -; CDR3nt: TGTGCCAGCAGCTGGACAGGAATTCAGCCCCAGCATTTT; CDR3aa: CASSWTGIQPQHF
v_gene: TRBV25-1; j_gene: TRBJ2-3; d_gene: TRBD1; abundance: -; CDR3nt: TGTGCCAGCAGTGTCCCGGGACAGCTCACAGATACGCAGTATTTT; CDR3aa: CASSVPGQLTDTQYF
v_gene: TRBV9; j_gene: TRBJ2-3; d_gene: TRBD1; abundance: few; CDR3nt: TGTGCCAGCAGCGCCACAGGGGGCAGTGGGGGTACGCAGTATTTT; CDR3aa: CASSATGGSGGTQYF
v_gene: TRBV25-1; j_gene: TRBJ1-2; d_gene: -; abundance: few; CDR3nt: TGTGCCAGCAGTAGCACAGGCAGAAACTATGGCTACACCTTC; CDR3aa: CASSSTGRNYGYTF
v_gene: TRBV5-1; j_gene: TRBJ1-3; d_gene: -; abundance: -; CDR3nt: TGCGCCAGCAGCTTGACAGAGTCTGGAAACACCATATATTTT; CDR3aa: CASSLTESGNTIYF
v_gene: TRBV7-3; j_gene: TRBJ1-6; d_gene: TRBD1; abundance: once; CDR3nt: TGTGCCAGCAGCCTATTAATAGGGGGACAGGGGGCTGATAATTCACCCCTCCACTTT; CDR3aa: CASSLLIGGQGADNSPLHF
v_gene: TRBV4-1; j_gene: TRBJ1-2; d_gene: -; abundance: once; CDR3nt: TGCGCCAGCAGCCAATCGACAGCCCTCTATGGCTACACCTTC; CDR3aa: CASSQSTALYGYTF
v_gene: TRBV7-8; j_gene: TRBJ1-2; d_gene: -; abundance: -; CDR3nt: TGTGCCAGCAGCCTAGACACCGATGGCTACACCTTC; CDR3aa: CASSLDTDGYTF
v_gene: TRBV15; j_gene: TRBJ2-5; d_gene: TRBD2; abundance: -; CDR3nt: TGTGCCACCAGCACCCCGCTGGGCGGGGGGGCGGGAGAGACCCAGTACTTC; CDR3aa: CATSTPLGGGAGETQYF
v_gene: TRBV5-1; j_gene: TRBJ2-2; d_gene: TRBD1; abundance: -; CDR3nt: TGCGCCAGCAGCTCCCTCGGGACAGGGCGCACCGGGGAGCTGTTTTTT; CDR3aa: CASSSLGTGRTGELFF
v_gene: TRBV7-2; j_gene: TRBJ2-3; d_gene: -; abundance: -; CDR3nt: TGTGCCAGCAGCCCACAGTCGACAGGAGCCAAAGGTAGTCTGGCTACGCAGTATTTT; CDR3aa: CASSPQSTGAKGSLATQYF
v_gene: TRBV21-1; j_gene: TRBJ2-2; d_gene: -; abundance: -; CDR3nt: TGTGCCAGCAGCACTCCCCGCTCCCGGGGCGGGGAGCTGTTTTTT; CDR3aa: CASSTPRSRGGELFF
v_gene: TRBV19; j_gene: TRBJ1-5; d_gene: TRBD1; abundance: -; CDR3nt: TGTGCCAGTAGAGAGGGACAGTTATATAGCAATCAGCCCCAGCATTTT; CDR3aa: CASREGQLYSNQPQHF
v_gene: TRBV6-5; j_gene: TRBJ2-7; d_gene: -; abundance: -; CDR3nt: TGTGCCAGCAGTTACCTACAGGGCTACGAGCAGTACTTC; CDR3aa: CASSYLQGYEQYF
v_gene: TRBV10-3; j_gene: TRBJ2-2; d_gene: -; abundance: -; CDR3nt: TGTGCCATCAGTGAGCTAACAGGGAACACCGGGGAGCTGTTTTTT; CDR3aa: CAISELTGNTGELFF
v_gene: TRBV18; j_gene: TRBJ1-6; d_gene: -; abundance: -; CDR3nt: TGTGCCAGCTCACCGATGGGGGCCGATAATTCACCCCTCCACTTT; CDR3aa: CASSPMGADNSPLHF
v_gene: TRBV7-2; j_gene: TRBJ1-4; d_gene: -; abundance: -; CDR3nt: TGTGCCAGCAGCTCTAACAGGGTTGATTATGAAAAACTGTTTTTT; CDR3aa: CASSSNRVDYEKLFF
v_gene: TRBV10-3; j_gene: TRBJ2-3; d_gene: TRBD2; abundance: few; CDR3nt: TGTGCCATCAGGGGGCCAGACGGGGGGTCCACAGATACGCAGTATTTT; CDR3aa: CAIRGPDGGSTDTQYF
v_gene: TRBV11-2; j_gene: TRBJ2-7; d_gene: TRBD2; abundance: once; CDR3nt: TGTGCCAGCAGCCCTAGCGGGGACTCCTACGAGCAGTACTTC; CDR3aa: CASSPSGDSYEQYF
v_gene: TRBV5-1; j_gene: TRBJ2-7; d_gene: TRBD1; abundance: -; CDR3nt: TGCGCCAGCAGCCAGGGACAGGGCCCCTACGAGCAGTACTTC; CDR3aa: CASSQGQGPYEQYF
v_gene: TRBV28; j_gene: TRBJ1-6; d_gene: -; abundance: few; CDR3nt: TGTGCCAGCAGTGGTAGTGGGACACCCTATAATTCACCCCTCCACTTT; CDR3aa: CASSGSGTPYNSPLHF
v_gene: TRBV27; j_gene: TRBJ2-1; d_gene: TRBD1; abundance: -; CDR3nt: TGTGCCAGCAGTATACGCCGACAGGGTTCGGATCACAATGAGCAGTTCTTC; CDR3aa: CASSIRRQGSDHNEQFF
v_gene: TRBV9; j_gene: TRBJ2-5; d_gene: -; abundance: -; CDR3nt: TGTGCCAGCAGCGTAGCCCCAGGGGAAGAGACCCAGTACTTC; CDR3aa: CASSVAPGEETQYF
v_gene: TRBV7-3; j_gene: TRBJ1-2; d_gene: TRBD1; abundance: -; CDR3nt: TGTGCCAGCAGCTTAACGGGAACAGGGGGTGACTATGGCTACACCTTC; CDR3aa: CASSLTGTGGDYGYTF
v_gene: TRBV4-3; j_gene: TRBJ1-2; d_gene: -; abundance: -; CDR3nt: TGCGCCAGCAGCCAAGATCCTATAAACCCTTATGGCTACACCTTC; CDR3aa: CASSQDPINPYGYTF
v_gene: TRBV11-1; j_gene: TRBJ1-1; d_gene: -; abundance: -; CDR3nt: TGTGCCAGCAGCTTAGCGCGGGCGCGGGAGACTGAAGCTTTCTTT; CDR3aa: CASSLARARETEAFF
v_gene: TRBV28; j_gene: TRBJ1-2; d_gene: -; abundance: -; CDR3nt: TGTGCCAGCAGTTTTAGCTTCATTGGCTACACCTTC; CDR3aa: CASSFSFIGYTF
v_gene: TRBV5-4; j_gene: TRBJ2-1; d_gene: TRBD2; abundance: -; CDR3nt: TGTGCCAGCAGCTTGCCTAGCGGGGGCCTCAGCTCCTACAATGAGCAGTTCTTC; CDR3aa: CASSLPSGGLSSYNEQFF
v_gene: TRBV5-4; j_gene: TRBJ2-5; d_gene: -; abundance: -; CDR3nt: TGTGCCAGCAGCTTGGATGGGGGCAGGGAGACCCAGTACTTC; CDR3aa: CASSLDGGRETQYF
v_gene: TRBV5-1; j_gene: TRBJ2-3; d_gene: TRBD2; abundance: -; CDR3nt: TGCGCCAGCAGCTTCGGGCGGGGGGGCACAGATACGCAGTATTTT; CDR3aa: CASSFGRGGTDTQYF
v_gene: TRBV27; j_gene: TRBJ2-7; d_gene: TRBD2; abundance: -; CDR3nt: TGTGCCAGCAGTTTTCCGGGACTACCTACCTACGAGCAGTACTTC; CDR3aa: CASSFPGLPTYEQYF
v_gene: TRBV29-1; j_gene: TRBJ2-1; d_gene: -; abundance: once; CDR3nt: TGCAGCGTTGAAGGGACACACAGAACCTACAATGAGCAGTTCTTC; CDR3aa: CSVEGTHRTYNEQFF
v_gene: TRBV5-1; j_gene: TRBJ1-6; d_gene: TRBD1; abundance: -; CDR3nt: TGCGCCAGCAGCTTATGGACAGGGAACTCACCCCTCCACTTT; CDR3aa: CASSLWTGNSPLHF
v_gene: TRBV5-1; j_gene: TRBJ1-5; d_gene: -; abundance: -; CDR3nt: TGCGCCAGCAGCTTGGCCCAGGGTACGGGCAATCAGCCCCAGCATTTT; CDR3aa: CASSLAQGTGNQPQHF
v_gene: TRBV5-1; j_gene: TRBJ2-5; d_gene: TRBD2; abundance: -; CDR3nt: TGCGCCAGCAGCTTGGCGGGGCTAGCGGAAGAGACCCAGTACTTC; CDR3aa: CASSLAGLAEETQYF
v_gene: TRBV28; j_gene: TRBJ2-7; d_gene: -; abundance: few; CDR3nt: TGTGCCAGCAGTTTACAGGGACGCGGGGACGAGCAGTACTTC; CDR3aa: CASSLQGRGDEQYF
v_gene: TRBV5-1; j_gene: TRBJ1-4; d_gene: -; abundance: -; CDR3nt: TGCGCCAGCAGCTTGGCGGGGACAAGCAATGAAAAACTGTTTTTT; CDR3aa: CASSLAGTSNEKLFF
v_gene: TRBV29-1; j_gene: TRBJ2-7; d_gene: TRBD2; abundance: -; CDR3nt: TGCAGCGTTGAAGATATTAGCGGGGGGTACGAGCAGTACTTC; CDR3aa: CSVEDISGGYEQYF
v_gene: TRBV5-6; j_gene: TRBJ2-7; d_gene: -; abundance: -; CDR3nt: TGTGCCAGCAGCCTGGACAGCGAGCAGTACTTC; CDR3aa: CASSLDSEQYF
v_gene: TRBV20-1; j_gene: TRBJ2-5; d_gene: TRBD1; abundance: -; CDR3nt: TGCAGTGCAGCGGCAGGGGGGACCCAGTACTTC; CDR3aa: CSAAAGGTQYF